Presented here are 15 T cell receptor beta chains from one specimen sequenced in a study of early T cells in non-severe SARS-CoV-2 infection. TCRdb reprocessed the 5' RACE reads via MiXCR and lists one record per CDR3 protein. The sample comprises about 76,000 distinct CDR3 sequences, over 9.5% of which are singletons, and approximately 3.6% rests with the top ten. Input material: whole blood. The receptors originated from an adult who was a healthcare worker with PCR-confirmed SARS-CoV-2 infection or an uninfected control (not recorded which).

Only one count was recorded for this clonotype. This sequence joins TRBV9 and TRBJ2-1; no clear D. CDR3 size: 16 residues. With 4 bases removed from V and 2 bases from J, the gap between germline ends came to 16 bases. Germline V gene sequence: CDR1 SGDLS, CDR2 YYNGEE. The CDR3 nucleotides read TGTGCCAGCAGCTCACAACCAGGCGGAACCTACAATGAGCAGTTCTTC. Its translation is CASSSQPGGTYNEQFF.

At least ten counts were recorded for this clonotype. The chain has TRBV7-9 and TRBJ2-7; 14 bases align to TRBD2. This CDR3 is 17 amino acids long. Germline CDR1 reads SEHNR; CDR2 reads FQNEAQ (reference sequence). Unmatched junction bases numbered 7, after V lost 4 bases and J lost 2 bases. The CDR3 nucleotides read TGTGCCAGCAGCTCCACCGGGACTAGCGGGAGACCCTACGAGCAGTACTTC. Its protein product is CASSSTGTSGRPYEQYF.

The V call is TRBV29-1, the J call TRBJ2-3; D remains ambiguous. The CDR3 totals 10 residues. Between the trimmed V and J ends, which lost 4 bases and 3 bases, there was a span of 2 bases. CDR1 is SQVTM, CDR2 ANQGSEA, per germline. DNA of the CDR3: TGCAGCGTTGCGACAGATACGCAGTATTTT. Protein product: CSVATDTQYF.

The rearrangement joins TRBV6-1 to TRBJ2-5; TRBD2 aligns across 11 bases. Germline CDR1 and CDR2: MNHNS and SASEGT. CDR3 size: 17 residues. V lost 2 bases and J lost 1; bases outside the gene matches: 6. The chain's CDR3 is CASSELAGGLSQETQYF. The CDR3 DNA reads TGTGCCAGCAGTGAACTAGCGGGAGGACTTTCCCAAGAGACCCAGTACTTC.

This clonotype was recorded a few times. The J gene is TRBJ2-1, the V gene TRBV12-3 or TRBV12-4, with TRBD1 matching over 7 bases. The CDR3 has 17 amino acids. V shed 6 bases and J 0 bases; nucleotides not matched to a gene: 11. The CDR3 DNA reads as TGTGCCAGCAGCCGCCAAACGACAGGGAGCTCCTACAATGAGCAGTTCTTC. Translated, it gives CASSRQTTGSSYNEQFF.

This clonotype occurred many times. The gene calls are TRBV6-5 and TRBJ2-3, with 7 positions matching TRBD2. This CDR3 region has 12 residues. The V gene's germline CDR1 is MNHEY and CDR2 SVGAGI. The trim removed 6 bases at V and 4 bases at J, leaving 1 base unmatched. The CDR3 spells CASRGGADTQYF. CDR3 nucleotide sequence: TGTGCCAGCAGGGGGGGGGCAGATACGCAGTATTTT.

The gene calls are TRBV7-2 and TRBJ2-4, with D perhaps matching TRBD2 (5 bases). Per the germline V gene, CDR1 is SGHTA and CDR2 is FQGNSA. The ends were cut back, 4 bases at V and 6 bases at J, with 16 bases in the middle. This CDR3 has 15 residues. The CDR3 loop reads CASSSHREGGNIQYF. CDR3 bases: TGTGCCAGCAGCTCTCATCGGGAAGGAGGAAACATTCAGTACTTC.

This clonotype came up many times. The chain has TRBV2 and TRBJ1-2, with 10 nucleotides matching TRBD1. This CDR3 region has 15 residues. Unmatched junction bases numbered 1, after V lost 1 base and J lost 2 bases. Germline V lookup: CDR1 SNHLY, CDR2 FYNNEI. The CDR3 nucleotides read TGTGCCAGCAGTGAAGGGGACAGGGGAAACTATGGCTACACCTTC. Amino acids: CASSEGDRGNYGYTF.

This clonotype came up a few times. This chain uses TRBV7-9 with TRBJ1-2, with 11 bases identical to TRBD1. V lost 5 bases and J lost 7; bases outside the gene matches: 6. Germline values: CDR1 SEHNR, CDR2 FQNEAQ (reference sequence). The CDR3 totals 14 residues. In DNA, the CDR3 is TGTGCCAGCAGCGCTGGACAGGGGGCTCTTGGCTACACCTTC. It codes for CASSAGQGALGYTF.

This chain uses TRBV20-1 with TRBJ2-4; D remains unclear. CDR3 length: 10 amino acids. CDR1 is DFQATT, CDR2 SNEGSKA, per germline (reference sequence). Trimming removed 0 bases from V and 7 bases from J, with 1 base in between. The CDR3 region is CSARDNIQYF. CDR3 nucleotide sequence: TGCAGTGCTAGAGATAACATTCAGTACTTC.

This clonotype was detected a few times. The J gene is TRBJ2-3, the V gene TRBV12-3 or TRBV12-4; 13 bases line up with TRBD2. The CDR3 length is 16 residues. Trimming removed 3 bases from V and 4 bases from J; junction bases left unmatched: 4. The CDR3 sequence: CASSFGLAGDADTQYF. CDR3 bases: TGTGCCAGCAGTTTTGGACTAGCGGGAGATGCAGATACGCAGTATTTT.

The chain recombines TRBV29-1 with TRBJ2-1; TRBD1 aligns across 11 bases. The V gene end was trimmed by 7 bases and the J gene end by 4 bases; junction bases not matched to a gene: 6. Germline V gene data show CDR1 as SQVTM and CDR2 as ANQGSEA. This CDR3 spans 14 amino acids. CDR3 DNA sequence: TGCAGCGCCGGGGACAGGGGGAAGTACAATGAGCAGTTCTTC. Its translation is CSAGDRGKYNEQFF.

The chain links TRBV28 to TRBJ2-5, with D possibly called TRBD1 or TRBD2 (7 bases each). The germline CDR1 and CDR2 sequences are MDHEN and SYDVKM. The CDR3 consists of 17 residues. V was cut by 1 base and J by 2 bases, with 17 bases left in between. Here the CDR3 reads CASSLFYRGGGQETQYF. For the CDR3, the DNA is TGTGCCAGCAGTTTATTCTACAGGGGCGGGGGTCAAGAGACCCAGTACTTC.

This clonotype showed up just a few times. This chain links TRBV7-2 with TRBJ1-4, with D perhaps TRBD1 (5 bases). V was pared by 5 bases and J by 4 bases, with 11 bases between. CDR1 and CDR2 (germline): SGHTA, FQGNSA. The CDR3 loop spans 14 amino acids. CDR3 nucleotides: TGTGCCAGCAGCCACCGGGACCTTAATGAAAAACTGTTTTTT. It codes for CASSHRDLNEKLFF.

The table lists this clonotype with a few counts. V gene TRBV28 combines with J gene TRBJ2-7; no definite D call. Germline CDR1 is MDHEN and CDR2 is SYDVKM. V was pared by 5 bases and J by 0 bases, with 8 bases between. The CDR3 is 13 amino acids. The CDR3 sequence: CASSVASSYEQYF. DNA for the CDR3: TGTGCCAGCAGTGTTGCGAGCTCCTACGAGCAGTACTTC.